Listed below are T cell receptor beta chains from one sample, sequenced in a study of T cells in Graves' hyperthyroidism and ophthalmopathy. TCRdb analysed the multiplex PCR reads with MiXCR anew, one entry per CDR3 protein. The table includes fewer than 550,000 distinct CDR3 sequences, roughly 14% detected once. Sequencing used blood. These receptor sequences come from a woman aged 18 to 35 with Graves' hyperthyroidism. The CDR3 runs from the conserved cysteine through the conserved F or W. D genes are given only for firm matches. Only some rows state a clone size, as once, few, many or a class for expanded clones.

d_call,j_call,clone_size,v_call,cdr3_aa,cdr3_nt
TRBD2,TRBJ2-7,many,TRBV28,CASSLWRERGEQYF,TGTGCCAGCAGTTTGTGGCGGGAGAGGGGCGAGCAGTACTTC
NA,TRBJ2-4,NA,TRBV11-2,CASSLDQGLGYIQYF,TGTGCCAGCAGCTTAGATCAGGGATTGGGTTACATTCAGTACTTC
NA,TRBJ2-2,many,TRBV12-3/TRBV12-4,CASSPGNTGELFF,TGTGCCAGCAGTCCTGGGAACACCGGGGAGCTGTTTTTT
NA,TRBJ2-5,NA,TRBV2,CASKGSASPWAQYF,TGTGCCAGCAAGGGGAGCGCCAGCCCATGGGCCCAGTACTTC
NA,TRBJ1-1,few,TRBV29-1,CSVRQRLNTEAFF,TGCAGCGTTAGACAGAGGCTGAACACTGAAGCTTTCTTT
TRBD1,TRBJ1-1,many,TRBV3-1,CASSHKGQLEAFF,TGTGCCAGCAGCCATAAGGGACAGCTCGAAGCTTTCTTT
NA,TRBJ2-1,few,TRBV7-9,CASSIGTPNEQFF,TGTGCCAGCAGCATCGGGACTCCGAATGAGCAGTTCTTC
TRBD1,TRBJ1-6,many,TRBV11-1,CASSLGQGKSPLHF,TGTGCCAGCAGCTTGGGACAGGGTAAATCACCCCTCCACTTT
TRBD1,TRBJ1-4,NA,TRBV5-1,CASSGTGFEKLFF,TGCGCCAGCAGCGGGACAGGGTTTGAAAAACTGTTTTTT
NA,TRBJ2-3,many,TRBV5-5,CASSLQGGGTDTQYF,TGTGCCAGCAGCCTCCAAGGAGGGGGGACAGATACGCAGTATTTT
TRBD1,TRBJ1-5,many,TRBV5-1,CASSRTGDGNQPQHF,TGCGCCAGCAGCCGGACAGGGGATGGCAATCAGCCCCAGCATTTT
NA,TRBJ2-3,many,TRBV7-2,CASSPFGLNWDTQYF,TGTGCCAGCAGCCCCTTCGGACTCAACTGGGATACGCAGTATTTT
NA,TRBJ2-5,NA,TRBV3-1,CASSSSTLETQYF,TGTGCCAGCAGCTCTAGTACGTTAGAGACCCAGTACTTC
TRBD1,TRBJ1-6,many,TRBV2,CASSVSAPGGASSYNSPLHF,TGTGCCAGCAGTGTGTCCGCTCCAGGGGGCGCTAGCTCCTATAATTCACCCCTCCACTTT
TRBD1,TRBJ2-5,NA,TRBV15,CATSRALGTGQETQYF,TGTGCCACCAGCAGAGCACTCGGGACAGGCCAAGAGACCCAGTACTTC
NA,TRBJ2-5,many,TRBV7-8,CASRWDIGETQYF,TGTGCCAGCAGATGGGACATTGGAGAGACCCAGTACTTC
TRBD1,TRBJ2-7,NA,TRBV7-2,CASSYRTGFYEQYF,TGTGCCAGCAGCTACCGGACAGGCTTCTACGAGCAGTACTTC
NA,TRBJ2-1,NA,TRBV6-1,CASSVREVYNEQFF,TGTGCCAGCAGTGTCAGGGAGGTCTACAATGAGCAGTTCTTC
NA,TRBJ1-2,many,TRBV4-3,CASSQLPQGRSYGYTF,TGCGCCAGCAGCCAGCTACCCCAGGGTAGGAGCTATGGCTACACCTTC
NA,TRBJ2-1,many,TRBV3-1,CASSQLGWGEQFF,TGTGCCAGCAGCCAACTGGGATGGGGTGAGCAGTTCTTC
NA,TRBJ2-3,many,TRBV11-3,CASSPGPATDTQYF,TGTGCCAGCAGCCCAGGTCCCGCTACAGATACGCAGTATTTT
NA,TRBJ1-2,many,TRBV28,CASSFAGIYGYTF,TGTGCCAGCAGTTTTGCGGGGATCTATGGCTACACCTTC
NA,TRBJ2-1,many,TRBV12-3/TRBV12-4,CASSPGTRRDEQFF,TGTGCCAGCAGCCCCGGGACTCGGAGAGATGAGCAGTTCTTC
TRBD1,TRBJ2-7,many,TRBV11-2,CASSSVYRGYEQYF,TGTGCCAGCAGCTCAGTCTACAGGGGCTACGAGCAGTACTTC
TRBD2,TRBJ2-1,NA,TRBV6-5,CASSYWMGSGGGDYNEQFF,TGTGCCAGCAGTTACTGGATGGGTAGCGGGGGGGGAGATTACAATGAGCAGTTCTTC
NA,TRBJ1-1,many,TRBV2,CASSDVFLNTEAFF,TGTGCCAGCAGTGATGTGTTCCTGAACACTGAAGCTTTCTTT
TRBD2,TRBJ2-7,NA,TRBV20-1,CSADSGRGAYEQYF,TGCAGTGCGGATAGCGGGAGAGGGGCCTACGAGCAGTACTTC
TRBD2,TRBJ2-3,NA,TRBV7-3,CASSLRLAGAGTDTQYF,TGTGCCAGCAGCCTCCGGCTAGCGGGAGCTGGTACAGATACGCAGTATTTT
NA,TRBJ2-1,many,TRBV6-1,CASSWRLGINNEQFF,TGTGCCAGCAGTTGGCGACTAGGCATAAACAATGAGCAGTTCTTC
NA,TRBJ1-4,many,TRBV3-1,CASSQETEKLFF,TGTGCCAGCAGCCAAGAAACCGAAAAACTGTTTTTT
NA,TRBJ2-3,NA,TRBV5-1,CASTRDITDTQYF,TGCGCCAGTACCCGGGACATTACAGATACGCAGTATTTT
NA,TRBJ1-5,many,TRBV28,CASSLYPDPQPQHF,TGTGCCAGCAGTTTATACCCGGACCCTCAGCCCCAGCATTTT
TRBD1,TRBJ1-5,NA,TRBV27,CASSLGTGGGSNQPQHF,TGTGCCAGCAGTTTAGGGACAGGGGGCGGGAGCAATCAGCCCCAGCATTTT
TRBD1,TRBJ2-7,many,TRBV20-1,CSARLRDRATYEQYF,TGCAGTGCTAGGTTACGGGACAGAGCTACTTACGAGCAGTACTTC
TRBD1,TRBJ1-5,many,TRBV6-1,CASSDSGGIQPQHF,TGTGCCAGCAGTGACTCAGGGGGCATTCAGCCCCAGCATTTT
NA,TRBJ2-5,many,TRBV12-3/TRBV12-4,CASSLPDSGKTQYF,TGTGCCAGCAGTCTACCCGATAGCGGAAAGACCCAGTACTTC
TRBD1,TRBJ1-3,many,TRBV18,CASSPPRQGVGNTIYF,TGTGCCAGCTCACCACCGCGACAGGGGGTTGGAAACACCATATATTTT
NA,TRBJ2-7,NA,TRBV6-1,CACMGRGDYEQYF,TGTGCCTGCATGGGTCGGGGCGATTACGAGCAGTACTTC
NA,TRBJ1-6,many,TRBV2,CASSGESHSSYNSPLHF,TGTGCCAGCAGTGGAGAGAGCCACAGCTCCTATAATTCACCCCTCCACTTT
NA,TRBJ2-7,many,TRBV6-2/TRBV6-3,CASSYNVQGEQYF,TGTGCCAGCAGTTACAACGTACAGGGCGAGCAGTACTTC
NA,TRBJ1-2,few,TRBV20-1,CSASLYGYTF,TGCAGTGCTAGTCTCTATGGCTACACCTTC